The 8 T cell receptor beta chains given below trace back to one sample, sequenced in a study of breast tumors, draining lymph nodes, adjacent tissues. One entry per CDR3 protein results from TCRdb running MiXCR on the multiplex PCR reads. Of about 130,000 distinct CDR3 sequences listed, approximately 21% are singletons. Axillary draining lymph nodes of breast cancer patients supplied the node samples. Specimen: axillary lymph node tissue. These receptors all come from a female donor with breast cancer. Some clones in this sample may be carry-over from other donors' samples.

This clonotype was counted only a few times. The chain carries TRBV12-5 and TRBJ2-5; D is ambiguous. Germline CDR1 and CDR2: LGHNT and FRNRAP. The CDR3 has 15 residues. V was shortened by 2 bases and J by 0 bases, with 10 bases between the two germline ends. Here the CDR3 reads CASGLYRVYQETQYF. As DNA, the CDR3 is TGTGCTAGTGGTTTGTATCGGGTGTACCAAGAGACCCAGTACTTC.

This rearrangement joins TRBV28 to TRBJ2-7, with 8 bases lining up with TRBD2. Losses at the gene ends were 2 bases for V and 2 bases for J; bases not matched to a gene: 26. This CDR3 is built from 22 residues. The germline CDR1 and CDR2 sequences are MDHEN and SYDVKM. The CDR3, as DNA: TGTGCCAGCAGTTTAGGGGGGGTGGTCCGAGCGGGAGTCCCACGAATTGCCTACGAGCAGTACTTC. It codes for CASSLGGVVRAGVPRIAYEQYF.

This clonotype appeared many times. V is TRBV6-6 and J is TRBJ2-7, with TRBD1 matching over 7 bases. The V and J ends lost 8 bases and 0 bases, in that order; junction bases with no gene match: 10. Per germline, CDR1 MNHNY and CDR2 SVGAGI (reference sequence). The CDR3 totals 15 residues. The CDR3 here is CASYRDRQDSYEQYF. The CDR3 DNA follows: TGTGCCAGCTACCGGGACAGACAGGACTCCTACGAGCAGTACTTC.

The sample holds many counts of this clonotype. The germline gene is not matched at one end of the junction; a read error may be the cause. The chain joins TRBV7-7 to TRBJ2-1; 10 bases agree with TRBD2. This CDR3 has 15 residues. Germline CDR1 and CDR2: SSHAT and FNYEAQ (reference sequence). The CDR3 region is CASSLNSGGRNEQFF. In DNA form, the CDR3 reads TGTGCTAGCAGCTTAAATAGCGGGGGGAGAAATGAGCAGTTCTTC.

In this sample, this clonotype is medium-sized (0.01 to 0.1%). One end of the junction fails to match germline, which may point to a read error. The V gene is TRBV12-3 or TRBV12-4, the J gene TRBJ2-7; no clear D. The CDR3 totals 11 residues. The CDR3 protein is CASSLGYEQYF. For the CDR3, the DNA is TGTGCCAGCAGCTTAGGGTACGAGCAGTACTTC.

This clonotype was picked up many times. J is TRBJ1-2 and V is TRBV29-1; D not resolved. The CDR3 loop spans 10 amino acids. V was shortened by 7 bases and J by 4 bases, with 7 bases between the two germline ends. In germline, CDR1 is SQVTM, CDR2 ANQGSEA. CDR3 sequence reads: CSADPYGYTF. DNA for the CDR3: TGCAGCGCCGACCCCTATGGCTACACCTTC.

This clonotype occurred many times. The rearrangement joins TRBV3-1 to TRBJ2-1; 10 positions agree with TRBD1. V shed 1 base and J 6 bases; nucleotides not matched to a gene: 0. Germline CDR1 reads LGHDT; CDR2 reads YNNKEL (reference sequence). The CDR3 totals 14 residues. The CDR3 coding sequence is TGTGCCAGCAGCCAAGGGACAGGGGGCAATGAGCAGTTCTTC. This sequence encodes CASSQGTGGNEQFF.

This clonotype appeared many times. This sequence joins TRBV3-1 and TRBJ1-4, with 8 bases identical to TRBD1. CDR3 length equals 16 residues. The germline CDR1 and CDR2 sequences are LGHDT and YNNKEL (reference sequence). V shed 0 bases and J 4 bases; nucleotides not matched to a gene: 4. This CDR3 is CASSQEGTGVNEKLFF. Here the CDR3 DNA reads TGTGCCAGCAGCCAAGAAGGGACAGGCGTTAATGAAAAACTGTTTTTT. Combining the CDR3 with reference TRBV3-1 and TRBJ1-4 gives the whole variable domain DTAVSQTPKYLVTQMGNDKSIKCEQNLGHDTMYWYKQDSKKFLKIMFSYNNKELIINETVPNRFSPKSPDKAHLNLHINSLELGDSAVYFCASSQEGTGVNEKLFFGSGTQLSVL.